Listed below are T cell receptor beta chains from one sample, sequenced in a study of cytomegalovirus exposure and HLA in healthy donors. Assay: immunoSEQ multiplex PCR; the TCRdb copy retains only in-frame clones and omits some. The sample has about 170,000 clones; around 80% are singletons. Sequencing was done on a sample of PBMCs. The receptors were gathered from a woman aged 45-65 years in good health and CMV-seropositive. CDR3s include the opening cysteine and the closing phenylalanine or tryptophan.

>TRBV30|TRBJ2-7
CAWSNGGLRNSYEQYF
>TRBV2|TRBJ2-2
CASSGGTNEILKVGELFF
>TRBV7-2|TRBJ2-1
CASSFSDFRLYEQFF
>TRBV7-9|TRBJ2-5
CASSLGGVRETQYF
>TRBV19|TRBJ1-1
CASSPGTRNTEAFF
>TRBV29-1|TRBJ1-1
CSVEAGGRGTEAFF
>TRBV19|TRBJ1-2
CASSRQGDYGYTF
>TRBV9|TRBJ1-4
CASSVGTGATNEKLFF
>TRBV28|TRBJ2-7
CASKEASSVAEQYF
>TRBV19|TRBJ2-2
CASSNGRNTGELFF
>TRBV19|TRBJ2-1
CASSMRTSGGKQFF
>TRBV5-1|TRBJ1-4
CASSETGQFNEKLFF
>TRBV5-1|TRBJ2-5
CASSSSSGQETQYF
>TRBV6-5|TRBJ2-1
CASSYSIVSGGDEQFF
>TRBV14|TRBJ2-2
CASSQDKGGGGTGELFF
>TRBV19|.
CASSISQGSYEQYF
>TRBV27|TRBJ2-7
CASSPGLAGAEQYF
>TRBV6-1|TRBJ1-2
CASSGNFNYGYTF